This T cell receptor beta chain was obtained from a study of T-cell memory formation after mild COVID-19. About the study: TCR clusters largely stayed donor specific.

There are many counts of this clonotype. The V end lost 5 bases, the J end lost 4 bases, and 12 bases lay between the germline ends. The germline gives CDR1 SGHRS, CDR2 YFSETQ. The CDR3 loop spans 13 amino acids. The 5'RACE method, run with constant-segment primers, produced TCR alpha and TCR beta cDNA libraries (carrying sample barcodes and UMIs). TCRdb reprocessed the 5' RACE reads with MiXCR, giving one entry per CDR3 protein. Altogether approximately 170,000 distinct CDR3 sequences are present, under 15% being singletons, with the ten largest covering approximately 3.3%. The sample taken for sequencing was PBMCs or a T cell subset sorted from them (not recorded which). The chain joins TRBV5-1 to TRBJ1-2; D possibly corresponds to TRBD1 (6 bases). This clonotype originated in a man between 18 and 29 years old who had mild COVID-19 (a few samples of this study predate the infection). Cell type and time point are not known. As DNA, the CDR3 is TGCGCCAGCAGGCCTCTGGACAGCTATGGCTACACCTTC. Protein product: CASRPLDSYGYTF.